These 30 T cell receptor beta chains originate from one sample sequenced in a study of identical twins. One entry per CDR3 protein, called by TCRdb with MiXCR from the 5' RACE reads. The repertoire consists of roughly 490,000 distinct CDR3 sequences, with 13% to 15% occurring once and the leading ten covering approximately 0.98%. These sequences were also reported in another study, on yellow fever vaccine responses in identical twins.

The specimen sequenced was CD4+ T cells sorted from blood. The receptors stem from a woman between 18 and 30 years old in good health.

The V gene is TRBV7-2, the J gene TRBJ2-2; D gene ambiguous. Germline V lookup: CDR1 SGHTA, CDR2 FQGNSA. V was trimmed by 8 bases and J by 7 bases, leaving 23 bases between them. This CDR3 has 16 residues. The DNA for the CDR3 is TGTGCCAGCCCAGCTTATAACTCAACTTTAAACGGGGAGCTGTTTTTT. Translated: CASPAYNSTLNGELFF.

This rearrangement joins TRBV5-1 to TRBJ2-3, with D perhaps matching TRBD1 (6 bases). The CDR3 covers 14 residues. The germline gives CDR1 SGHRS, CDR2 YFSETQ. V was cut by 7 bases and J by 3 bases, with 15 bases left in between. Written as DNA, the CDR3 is TGCGCCAGCTCCCCCCAGGGGCGAACAGATACGCAGTATTTT. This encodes CASSPQGRTDTQYF.

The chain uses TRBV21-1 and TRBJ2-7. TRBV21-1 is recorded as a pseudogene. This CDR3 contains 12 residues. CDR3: CASKKVVDEQYF. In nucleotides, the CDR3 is TGTGCCAGCAAAAAAGTGGTCGACGAGCAGTACTTC.

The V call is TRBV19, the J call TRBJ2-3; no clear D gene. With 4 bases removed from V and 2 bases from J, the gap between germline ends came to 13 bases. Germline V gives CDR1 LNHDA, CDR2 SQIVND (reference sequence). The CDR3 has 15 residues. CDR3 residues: CASSTSEAATDTQYF. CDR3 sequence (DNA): TGTGCCAGTAGTACCTCAGAAGCCGCCACAGATACGCAGTATTTT.

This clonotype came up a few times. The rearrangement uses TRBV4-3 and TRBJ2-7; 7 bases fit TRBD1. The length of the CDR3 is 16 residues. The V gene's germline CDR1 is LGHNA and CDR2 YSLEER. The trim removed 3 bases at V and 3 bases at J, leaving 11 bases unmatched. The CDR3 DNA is TGCGCCAGCAGCCAGATCGTCGGGACAGTTATCTACGAGCAGTACTTC. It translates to CASSQIVGTVIYEQYF.

The CDR3 nucleotides are TGTGCCAGCAGGGGACAGATAGGCTCCTACGAGCAGTACTTC. Translating gives CASRGQIGSYEQYF. V is TRBV12-3 or TRBV12-4 and J is TRBJ2-7, with 7 positions matching TRBD1. Trimming at V came to 6 bases and at J to 0 bases, leaving 5 bases not matched to a gene. The CDR3 loop spans 14 amino acids.

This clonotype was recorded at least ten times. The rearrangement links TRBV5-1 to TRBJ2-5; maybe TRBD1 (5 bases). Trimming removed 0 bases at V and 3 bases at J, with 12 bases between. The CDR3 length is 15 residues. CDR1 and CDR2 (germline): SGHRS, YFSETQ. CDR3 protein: CASSLGSGPKETQYF. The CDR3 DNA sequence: TGCGCCAGCAGCTTGGGATCAGGGCCAAAAGAGACCCAGTACTTC.

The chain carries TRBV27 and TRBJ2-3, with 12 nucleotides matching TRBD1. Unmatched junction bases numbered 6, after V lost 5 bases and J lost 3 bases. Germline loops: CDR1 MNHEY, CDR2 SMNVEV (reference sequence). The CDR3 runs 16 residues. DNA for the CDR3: TGTGCCAGCAGTCTGGGGACAGGGGGCATTACAGATACGCAGTATTTT. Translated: CASSLGTGGITDTQYF.

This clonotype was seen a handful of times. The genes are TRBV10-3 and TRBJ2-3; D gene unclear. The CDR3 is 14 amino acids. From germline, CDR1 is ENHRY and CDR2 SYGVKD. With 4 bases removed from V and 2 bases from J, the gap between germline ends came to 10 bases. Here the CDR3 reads CAISGLATTDTQYF. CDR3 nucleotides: TGTGCCATCAGTGGACTGGCCACCACAGATACGCAGTATTTT.

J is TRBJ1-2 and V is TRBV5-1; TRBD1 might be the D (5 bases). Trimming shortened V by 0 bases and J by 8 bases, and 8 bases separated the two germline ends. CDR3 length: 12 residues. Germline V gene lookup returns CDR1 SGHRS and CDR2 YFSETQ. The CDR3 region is CASSLEGAGYTF. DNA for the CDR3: TGCGCCAGCAGCTTGGAAGGGGCGGGCTACACCTTC.

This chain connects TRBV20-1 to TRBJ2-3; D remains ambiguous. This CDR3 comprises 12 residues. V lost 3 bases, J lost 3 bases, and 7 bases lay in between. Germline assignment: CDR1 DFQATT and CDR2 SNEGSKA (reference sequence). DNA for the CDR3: TGCAGTGCTAGTGCGGAGACAGATACGCAGTATTTT. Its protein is CSASAETDTQYF.

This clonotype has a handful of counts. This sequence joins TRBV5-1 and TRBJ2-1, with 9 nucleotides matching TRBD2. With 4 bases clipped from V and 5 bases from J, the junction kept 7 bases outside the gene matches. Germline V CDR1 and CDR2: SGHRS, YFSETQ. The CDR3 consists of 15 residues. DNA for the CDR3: TGCGCCAGCAGCCCAGGGACTAGCCAAAACAATGAGCAGTTCTTC. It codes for CASSPGTSQNNEQFF.

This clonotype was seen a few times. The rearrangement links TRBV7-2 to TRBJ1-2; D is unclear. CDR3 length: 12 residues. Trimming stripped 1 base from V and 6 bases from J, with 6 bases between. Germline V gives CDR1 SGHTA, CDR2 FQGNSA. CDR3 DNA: TGTGCCAGCAGCTTAGATGTGGATGGCTACACCTTC. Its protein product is CASSLDVDGYTF.

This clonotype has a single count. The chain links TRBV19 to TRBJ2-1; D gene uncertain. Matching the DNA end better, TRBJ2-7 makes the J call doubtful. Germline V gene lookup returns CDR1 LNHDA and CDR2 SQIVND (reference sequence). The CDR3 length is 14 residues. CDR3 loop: CASKPTTTYNEQYF. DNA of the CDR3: TGTGCCAGTAAACCGACAACCACCTACAATGAGCAGTACTTC.

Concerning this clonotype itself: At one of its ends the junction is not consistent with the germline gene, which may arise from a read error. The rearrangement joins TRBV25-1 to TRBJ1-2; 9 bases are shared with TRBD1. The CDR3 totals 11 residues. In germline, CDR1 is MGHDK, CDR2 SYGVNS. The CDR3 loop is CASSGQGGSHF. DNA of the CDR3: TGTGCCAGCAGTGGACAGGGGGGATCCCACTTC.

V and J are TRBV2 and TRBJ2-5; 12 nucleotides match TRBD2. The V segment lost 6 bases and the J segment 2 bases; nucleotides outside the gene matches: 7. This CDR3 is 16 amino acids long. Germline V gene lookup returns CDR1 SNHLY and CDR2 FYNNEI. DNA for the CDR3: TGTGCCAGCAGGACCGGACTAGCGGGGAGGCAAGAGACCCAGTACTTC. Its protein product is CASRTGLAGRQETQYF. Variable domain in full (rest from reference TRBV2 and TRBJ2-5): EPEVTQTPSHQVTQMGQEVILRCVPISNHLYFYWYRQILGQKVEFLVSFYNNEISEKSEIFDDQFSVERPDGSNFTLKIRSTKLEDSAMYFCASRTGLAGRQETQYFGPGTRLLVL.

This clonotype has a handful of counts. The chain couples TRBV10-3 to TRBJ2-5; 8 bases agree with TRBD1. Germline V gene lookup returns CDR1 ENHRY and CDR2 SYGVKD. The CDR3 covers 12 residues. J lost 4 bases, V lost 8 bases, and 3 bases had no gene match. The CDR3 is CAIQGQGETQYF. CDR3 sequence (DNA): TGTGCCATCCAAGGACAGGGAGAGACCCAGTACTTC.

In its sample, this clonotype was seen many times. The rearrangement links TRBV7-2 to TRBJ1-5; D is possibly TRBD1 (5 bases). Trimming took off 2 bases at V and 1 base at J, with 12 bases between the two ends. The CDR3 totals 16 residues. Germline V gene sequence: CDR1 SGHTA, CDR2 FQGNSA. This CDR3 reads CASSLTLGASNQPQHF. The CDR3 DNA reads TGTGCCAGCAGCTTAACACTCGGGGCAAGCAATCAGCCCCAGCATTTT.

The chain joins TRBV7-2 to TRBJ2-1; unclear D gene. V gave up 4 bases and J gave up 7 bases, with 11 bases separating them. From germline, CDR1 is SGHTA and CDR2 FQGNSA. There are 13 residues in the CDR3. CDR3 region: CASSSTSRNEQFF. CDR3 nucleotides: TGTGCCAGCAGCTCAACCAGTAGAAATGAGCAGTTCTTC. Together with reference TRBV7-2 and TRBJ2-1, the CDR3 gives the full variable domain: GAGVSQSPSNKVTEKGKDVELRCDPISGHTALYWYRQSLGQGLEFLIYFQGNSAPDKSGLPSDRFSAERTGGSVSTLTIQRTQQEDSAVYLCASSSTSRNEQFFGPGTRLTVL.

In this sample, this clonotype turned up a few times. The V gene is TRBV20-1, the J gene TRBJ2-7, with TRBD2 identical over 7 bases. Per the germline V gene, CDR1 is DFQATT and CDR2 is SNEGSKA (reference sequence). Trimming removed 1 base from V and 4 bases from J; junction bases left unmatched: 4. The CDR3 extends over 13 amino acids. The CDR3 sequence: CSARVPGGYEQYF. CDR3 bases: TGCAGTGCTAGAGTACCCGGGGGGTACGAGCAGTACTTC.

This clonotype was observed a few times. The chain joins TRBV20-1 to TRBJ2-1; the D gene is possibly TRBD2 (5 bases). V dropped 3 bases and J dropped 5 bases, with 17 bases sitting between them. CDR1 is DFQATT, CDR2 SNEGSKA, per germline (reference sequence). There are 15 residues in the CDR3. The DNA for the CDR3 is TGCAGTGCTAGTAGAGCGGCCTTGGGGAACAATGAGCAGTTCTTC. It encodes CSASRAALGNNEQFF.

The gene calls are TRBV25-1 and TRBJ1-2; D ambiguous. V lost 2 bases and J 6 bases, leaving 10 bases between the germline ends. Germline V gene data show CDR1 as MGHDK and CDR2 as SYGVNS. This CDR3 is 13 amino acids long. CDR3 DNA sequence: TGTGCCAGCAGTGAACGAGACTCCCATGGCTACACCTTC. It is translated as CASSERDSHGYTF.

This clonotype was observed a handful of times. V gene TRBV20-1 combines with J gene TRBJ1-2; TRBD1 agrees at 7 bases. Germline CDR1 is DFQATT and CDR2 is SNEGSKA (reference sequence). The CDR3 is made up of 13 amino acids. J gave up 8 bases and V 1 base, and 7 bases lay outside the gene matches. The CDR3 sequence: CSARGQGEGGYTF. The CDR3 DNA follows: TGCAGTGCTAGAGGACAGGGTGAGGGAGGCTACACCTTC.

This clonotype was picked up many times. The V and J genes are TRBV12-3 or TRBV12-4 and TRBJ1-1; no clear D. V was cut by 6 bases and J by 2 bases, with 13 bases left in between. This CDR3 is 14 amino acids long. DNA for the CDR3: TGTGCCAGCAGCCAATCCTGGCTTAACACTGAAGCTTTCTTT. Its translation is CASSQSWLNTEAFF.

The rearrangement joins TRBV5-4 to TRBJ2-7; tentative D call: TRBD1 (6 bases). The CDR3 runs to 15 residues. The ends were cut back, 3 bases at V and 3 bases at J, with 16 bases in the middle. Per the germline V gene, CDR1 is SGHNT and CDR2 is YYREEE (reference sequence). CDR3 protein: CASSSRGQHLYEQYF. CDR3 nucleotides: TGTGCCAGCAGCTCCCGCGGACAGCACCTCTACGAGCAGTACTTC.

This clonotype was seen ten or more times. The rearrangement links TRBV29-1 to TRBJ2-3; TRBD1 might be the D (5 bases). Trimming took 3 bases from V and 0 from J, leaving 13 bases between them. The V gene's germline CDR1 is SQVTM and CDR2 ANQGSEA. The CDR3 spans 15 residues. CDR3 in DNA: TGCAGCGTTGATGGGGCGGACGGTAGCACAGATACGCAGTATTTT. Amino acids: CSVDGADGSTDTQYF.

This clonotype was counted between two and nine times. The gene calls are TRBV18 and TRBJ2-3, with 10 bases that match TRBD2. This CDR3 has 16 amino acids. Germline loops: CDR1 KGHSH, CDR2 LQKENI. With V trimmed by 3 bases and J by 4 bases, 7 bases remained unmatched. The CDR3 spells CASSPLSGGRADTQYF. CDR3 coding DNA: TGTGCCAGCTCACCGCTTAGCGGGGGGCGAGCAGATACGCAGTATTTT.

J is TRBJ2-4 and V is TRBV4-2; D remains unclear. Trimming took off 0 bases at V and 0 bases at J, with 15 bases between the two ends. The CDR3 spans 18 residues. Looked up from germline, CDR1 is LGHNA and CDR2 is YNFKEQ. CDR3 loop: CASSQDLSSAVAKNIQYF. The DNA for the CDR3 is TGTGCCAGCAGCCAAGATTTAAGTTCTGCAGTAGCCAAAAACATTCAGTACTTC.

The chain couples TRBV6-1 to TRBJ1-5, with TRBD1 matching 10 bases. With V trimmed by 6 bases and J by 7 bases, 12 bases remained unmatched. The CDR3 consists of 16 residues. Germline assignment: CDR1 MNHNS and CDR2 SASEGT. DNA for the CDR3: TGTGCCAGCAGGGAGGGGGACAGGGGTCTGAGCCAGCCCCAGCATTTT. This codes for CASREGDRGLSQPQHF.

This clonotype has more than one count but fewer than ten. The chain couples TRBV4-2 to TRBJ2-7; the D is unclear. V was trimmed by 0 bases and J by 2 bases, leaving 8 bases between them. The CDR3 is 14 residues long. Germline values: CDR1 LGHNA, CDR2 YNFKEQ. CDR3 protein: CASSQELTAYEQYF. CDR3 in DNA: TGTGCCAGCAGCCAAGAGCTGACCGCCTACGAGCAGTACTTC.